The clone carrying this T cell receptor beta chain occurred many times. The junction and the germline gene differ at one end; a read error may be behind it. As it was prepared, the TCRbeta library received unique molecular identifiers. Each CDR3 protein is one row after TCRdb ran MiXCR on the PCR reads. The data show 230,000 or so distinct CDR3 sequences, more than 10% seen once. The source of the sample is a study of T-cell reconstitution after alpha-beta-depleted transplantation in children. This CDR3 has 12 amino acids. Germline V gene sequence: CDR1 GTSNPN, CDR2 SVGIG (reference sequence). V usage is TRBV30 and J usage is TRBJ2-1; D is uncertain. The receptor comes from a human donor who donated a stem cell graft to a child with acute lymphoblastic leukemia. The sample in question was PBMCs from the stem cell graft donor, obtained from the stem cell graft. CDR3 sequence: CAWGVHGLEQFF. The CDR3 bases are TGTGCCTGGGGTGTTCATGGGTTGGAGCAGTTCTTC.